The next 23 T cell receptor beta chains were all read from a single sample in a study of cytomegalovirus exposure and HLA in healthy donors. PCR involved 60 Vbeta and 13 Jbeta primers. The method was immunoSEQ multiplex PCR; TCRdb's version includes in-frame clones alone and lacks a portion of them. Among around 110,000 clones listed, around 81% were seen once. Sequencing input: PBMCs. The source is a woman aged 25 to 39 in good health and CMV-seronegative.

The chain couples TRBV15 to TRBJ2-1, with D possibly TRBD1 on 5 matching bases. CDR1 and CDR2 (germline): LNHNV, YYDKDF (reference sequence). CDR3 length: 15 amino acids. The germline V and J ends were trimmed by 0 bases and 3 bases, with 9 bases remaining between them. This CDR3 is CATSRDQGNYNEQFF. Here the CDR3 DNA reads TGTGCCACCAGCAGAGACCAGGGAAACTACAATGAGCAGTTCTTC.

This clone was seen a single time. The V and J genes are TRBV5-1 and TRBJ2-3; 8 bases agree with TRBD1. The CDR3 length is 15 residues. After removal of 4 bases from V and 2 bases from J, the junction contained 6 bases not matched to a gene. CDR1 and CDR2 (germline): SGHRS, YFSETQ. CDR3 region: CASSHRDRFTDTQYF. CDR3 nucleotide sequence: TGCGCCAGCAGCCACCGGGACAGGTTCACAGATACGCAGTATTTT.

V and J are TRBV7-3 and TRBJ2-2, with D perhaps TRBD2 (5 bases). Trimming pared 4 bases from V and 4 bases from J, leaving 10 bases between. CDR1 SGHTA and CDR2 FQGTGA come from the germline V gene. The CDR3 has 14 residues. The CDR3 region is CASSSTSTTGELFF. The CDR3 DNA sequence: TGTGCCAGCAGCTCTACTAGTACCACCGGGGAGCTGTTTTTT.

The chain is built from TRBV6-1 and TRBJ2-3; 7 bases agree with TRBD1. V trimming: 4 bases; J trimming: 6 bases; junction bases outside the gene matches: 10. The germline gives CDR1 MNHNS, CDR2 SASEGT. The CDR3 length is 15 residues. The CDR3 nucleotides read TGTGCCAGCAGTGCCGCGGACAGGTCGGGGGATACGCAGTATTTT. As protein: CASSAADRSGDTQYF.

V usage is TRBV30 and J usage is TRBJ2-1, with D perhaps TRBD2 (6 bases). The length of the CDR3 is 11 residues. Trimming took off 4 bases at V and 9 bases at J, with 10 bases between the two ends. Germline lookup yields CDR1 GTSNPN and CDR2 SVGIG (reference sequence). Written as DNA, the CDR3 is TGTGCCTGGACTAGCGCGCTTGAGCAGTTCTTC. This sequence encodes CAWTSALEQFF.

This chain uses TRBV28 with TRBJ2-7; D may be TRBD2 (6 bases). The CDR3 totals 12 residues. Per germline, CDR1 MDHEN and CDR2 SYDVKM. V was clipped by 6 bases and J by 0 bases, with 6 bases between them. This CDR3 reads CASRRDSYEQYF. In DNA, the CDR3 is TGTGCCAGCAGGCGGGACTCCTACGAGCAGTACTTC.

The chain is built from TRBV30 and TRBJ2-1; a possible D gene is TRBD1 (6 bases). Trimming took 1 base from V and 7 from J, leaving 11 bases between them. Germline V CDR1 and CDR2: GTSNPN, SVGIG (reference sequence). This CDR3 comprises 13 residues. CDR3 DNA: TGTGCCTGGAGTGACAGGGTCGGGAATGAGCAGTTCTTC. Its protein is CAWSDRVGNEQFF. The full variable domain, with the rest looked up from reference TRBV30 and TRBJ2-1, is SQTIHQWPATLVQPVGSPLSLECTVEGTSNPNLYWYRQAAGRGLQLLFYSVGIGQISSEVPQNLSASRPQDRQFILSSKKLLLSDSGFYLCAWSDRVGNEQFFGPGTRLTVL.

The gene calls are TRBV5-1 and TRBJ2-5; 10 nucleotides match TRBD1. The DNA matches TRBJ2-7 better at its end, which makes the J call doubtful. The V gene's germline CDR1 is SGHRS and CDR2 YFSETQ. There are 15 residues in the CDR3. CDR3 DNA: TGCGCCAGCAGCTTGGCCGGGACAGGGGACCACGAGCAGTACTTC. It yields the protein CASSLAGTGDHEQYF.

DNA of the CDR3: TGTGCCAGCAGCTTGCTCCTTTACGAGCAGTACTTC. This encodes CASSLLLYEQYF. V and J are TRBV5-4 and TRBJ2-7; no firm D call. The CDR3 totals 12 residues. Germline values: CDR1 SGHNT, CDR2 YYREEE (reference sequence). V was shortened by 1 base and J by 4 bases, with 6 bases between the two germline ends.

This CDR3 is CASSIASGKEQYF. CDR3 in DNA: TGTGCCAGTAGTATAGCTTCAGGGAAGGAGCAGTACTTC. The rearrangement uses TRBV19 and TRBJ2-7, with D possibly TRBD1 on 5 matching bases. V was pared by 1 base and J by 7 bases, with 11 bases between. The CDR3 is 13 residues long. CDR1 is LNHDA and CDR2 is SQIVND in the germline V gene (reference sequence).

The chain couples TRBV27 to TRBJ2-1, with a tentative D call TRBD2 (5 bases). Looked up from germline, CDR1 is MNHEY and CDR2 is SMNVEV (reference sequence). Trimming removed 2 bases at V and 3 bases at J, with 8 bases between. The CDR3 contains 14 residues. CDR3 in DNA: TGTGCCAGCAGTTTAGCTCGGGACTACAATGAGCAGTTCTTC. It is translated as CASSLARDYNEQFF.

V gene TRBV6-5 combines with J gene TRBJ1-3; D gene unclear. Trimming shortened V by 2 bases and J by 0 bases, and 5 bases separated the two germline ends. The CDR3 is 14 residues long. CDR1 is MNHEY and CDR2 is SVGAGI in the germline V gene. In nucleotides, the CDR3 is TGTGCCAGCAGTTACAAGCGCTCTGGAAACACCATATATTTT. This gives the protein CASSYKRSGNTIYF.

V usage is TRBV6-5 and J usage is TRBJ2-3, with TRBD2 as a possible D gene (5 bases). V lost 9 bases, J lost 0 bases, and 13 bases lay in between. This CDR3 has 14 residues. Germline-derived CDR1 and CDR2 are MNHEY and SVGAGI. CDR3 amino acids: CASRAGGSTDTQYF. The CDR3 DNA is TGTGCCAGTCGTGCAGGCGGGAGCACAGATACGCAGTATTTT.

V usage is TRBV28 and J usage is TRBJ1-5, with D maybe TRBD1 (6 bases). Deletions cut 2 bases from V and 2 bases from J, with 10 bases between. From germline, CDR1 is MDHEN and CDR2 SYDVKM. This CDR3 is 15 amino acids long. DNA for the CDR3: TGTGCCAGCAGTTTAAGGGGGTCGGGCAATCAGCCCCAGCATTTT. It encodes CASSLRGSGNQPQHF.

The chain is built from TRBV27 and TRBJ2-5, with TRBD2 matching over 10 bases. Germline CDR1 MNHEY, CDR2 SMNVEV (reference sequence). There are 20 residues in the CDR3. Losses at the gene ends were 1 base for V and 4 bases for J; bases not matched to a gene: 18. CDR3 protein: CASSLYNPSRTSGEIETQYF. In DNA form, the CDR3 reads TGTGCCAGCAGTTTATACAACCCTAGTAGGACTAGCGGAGAGATAGAGACCCAGTACTTC.

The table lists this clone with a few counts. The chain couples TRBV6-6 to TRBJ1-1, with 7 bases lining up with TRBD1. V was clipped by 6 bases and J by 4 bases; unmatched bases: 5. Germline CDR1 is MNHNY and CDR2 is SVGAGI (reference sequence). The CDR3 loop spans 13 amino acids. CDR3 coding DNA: TGTGCCAGCAGGGGACAGTTCGTCACTGAAGCTTTCTTT. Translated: CASRGQFVTEAFF.

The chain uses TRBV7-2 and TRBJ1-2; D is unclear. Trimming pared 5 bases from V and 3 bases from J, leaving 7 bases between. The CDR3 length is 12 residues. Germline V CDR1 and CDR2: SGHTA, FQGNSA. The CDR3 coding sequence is TGTGCCAGCAGCCCTAACCACTATGGCTACACCTTC. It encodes CASSPNHYGYTF.

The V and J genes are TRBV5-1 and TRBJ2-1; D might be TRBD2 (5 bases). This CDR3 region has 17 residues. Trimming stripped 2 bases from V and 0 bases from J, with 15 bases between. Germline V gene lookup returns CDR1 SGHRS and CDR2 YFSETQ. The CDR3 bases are TGCGCCAGCAGCTTCGCGGGCGACCTCAGCTCCTACAATGAGCAGTTCTTC. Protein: CASSFAGDLSSYNEQFF.

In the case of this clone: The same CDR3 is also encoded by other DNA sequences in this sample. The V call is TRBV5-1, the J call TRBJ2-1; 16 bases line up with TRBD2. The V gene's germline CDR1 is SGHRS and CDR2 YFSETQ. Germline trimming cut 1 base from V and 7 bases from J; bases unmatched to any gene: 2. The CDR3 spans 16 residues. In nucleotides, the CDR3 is TGCGCCAGCAGCTTGCCGGGACTAGCGGGAGGGAATGAGCAGTTCTTC. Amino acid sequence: CASSLPGLAGGNEQFF.

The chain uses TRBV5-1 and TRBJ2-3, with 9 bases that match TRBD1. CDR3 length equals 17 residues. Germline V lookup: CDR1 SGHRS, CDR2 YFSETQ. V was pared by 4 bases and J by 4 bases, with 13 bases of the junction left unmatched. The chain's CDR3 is CASSLLPGQGVSDTQYF. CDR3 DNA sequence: TGCGCCAGCAGCCTACTACCGGGACAGGGTGTCTCAGATACGCAGTATTTT.

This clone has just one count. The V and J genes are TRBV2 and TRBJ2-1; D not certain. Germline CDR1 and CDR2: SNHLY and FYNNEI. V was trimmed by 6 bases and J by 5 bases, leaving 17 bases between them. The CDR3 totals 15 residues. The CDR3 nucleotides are TGTGCCAGCAGATCCGAGCCCGCGTTGCACAATGAGCAGTTCTTC. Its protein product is CASRSEPALHNEQFF.

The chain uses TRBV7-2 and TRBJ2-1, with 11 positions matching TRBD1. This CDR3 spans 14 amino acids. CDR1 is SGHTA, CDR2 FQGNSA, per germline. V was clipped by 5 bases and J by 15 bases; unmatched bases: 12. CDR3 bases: TGTGCCAGCAGCCCCCCGGGACAGGGGGAAATATGGTTCTTC. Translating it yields CASSPPGQGEIWFF.

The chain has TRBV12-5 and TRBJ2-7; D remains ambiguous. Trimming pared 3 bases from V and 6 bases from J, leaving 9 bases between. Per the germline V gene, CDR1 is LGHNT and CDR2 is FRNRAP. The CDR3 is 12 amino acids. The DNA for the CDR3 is TGTGCTAGTGGTTTTGGAGTAAGCGAGCAGTACTTC. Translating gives CASGFGVSEQYF.